Described below is a single T cell receptor beta chain sequence and its context. Its antigen is not known. Populations obtained by sorting all exceeded 98% purity. Trimming cost V 5 bases and J 8 bases, with 12 bases left between them. CDR1 is MRHNA, CDR2 SNTAGT, per germline. CDR3 length: 13 residues. This sample was taken from a study of beta chain features in type 1 diabetes. General observations from the study: Small HLA sub-analyses could not settle whether HLA shapes TCRB rearrangement. Researchers report that Type 1 diabetes patients had moderately but significantly shorter TCRB CDR3s across all four CD4+ subsets.

Expressed TCRB transcripts got sequenced, as all isolated RNA was reverse transcribed. Sequencing used immunoSEQ multiplex PCR; TCRdb keeps in-frame clones, though not all of them. This sample has about 25,000 clones, with roughly two thirds found just once. This chain uses TRBV6-4 with TRBJ2-2, with D possibly TRBD2 on 5 matching bases. This receptor was taken from a woman between 40 and 55 years old with type 1 diabetes. The sample was stem cell memory CD4+ T cells from blood. The CDR3 DNA reads as TGTGCCAGCAGTTCATCAGCGGCAGGGGAGCTGTTTTTT. As protein: CASSSSAAGELFF.